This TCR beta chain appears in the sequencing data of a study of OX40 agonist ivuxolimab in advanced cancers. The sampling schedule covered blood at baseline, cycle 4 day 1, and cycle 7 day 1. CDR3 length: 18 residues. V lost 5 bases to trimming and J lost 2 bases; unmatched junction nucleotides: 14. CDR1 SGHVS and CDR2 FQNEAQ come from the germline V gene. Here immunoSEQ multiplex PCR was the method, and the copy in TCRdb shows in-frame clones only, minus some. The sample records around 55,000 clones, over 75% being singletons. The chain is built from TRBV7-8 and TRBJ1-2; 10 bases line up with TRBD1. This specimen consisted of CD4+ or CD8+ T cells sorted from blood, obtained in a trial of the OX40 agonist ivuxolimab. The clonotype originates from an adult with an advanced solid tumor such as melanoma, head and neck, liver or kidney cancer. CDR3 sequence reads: CASSPYRGPGQGNYGYTF. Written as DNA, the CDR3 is TGTGCCAGCAGCCCTTACCGCGGACCGGGACAGGGGAACTATGGCTACACCTTC.